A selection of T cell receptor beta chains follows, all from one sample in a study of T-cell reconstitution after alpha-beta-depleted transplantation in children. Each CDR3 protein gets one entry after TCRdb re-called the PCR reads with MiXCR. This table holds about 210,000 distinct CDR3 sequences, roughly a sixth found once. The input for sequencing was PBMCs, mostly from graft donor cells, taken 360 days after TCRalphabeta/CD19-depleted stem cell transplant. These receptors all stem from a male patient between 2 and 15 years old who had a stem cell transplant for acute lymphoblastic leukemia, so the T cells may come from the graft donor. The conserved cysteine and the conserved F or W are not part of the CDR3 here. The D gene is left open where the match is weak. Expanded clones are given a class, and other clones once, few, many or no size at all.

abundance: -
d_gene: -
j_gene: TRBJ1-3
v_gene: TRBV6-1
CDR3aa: ASSEDLWGNTIY

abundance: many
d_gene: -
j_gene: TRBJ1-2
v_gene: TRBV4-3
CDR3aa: ASSQDSGGYT

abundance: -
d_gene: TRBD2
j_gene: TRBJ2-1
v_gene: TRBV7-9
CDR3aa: ASSAPSGGANEQF

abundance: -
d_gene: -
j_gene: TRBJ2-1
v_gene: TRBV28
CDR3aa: ASRGTGTTNEQF

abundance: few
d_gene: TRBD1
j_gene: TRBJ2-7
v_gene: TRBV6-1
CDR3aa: ASSSPPVRGTTLYEQY

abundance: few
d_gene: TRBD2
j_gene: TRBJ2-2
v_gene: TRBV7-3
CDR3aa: ASSLLMTSRGTGELF

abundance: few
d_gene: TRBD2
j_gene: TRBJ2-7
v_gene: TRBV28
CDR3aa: ASRRPGLAGLDEQY

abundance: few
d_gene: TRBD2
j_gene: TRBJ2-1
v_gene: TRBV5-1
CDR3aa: ASSTDLAASSYNEQF

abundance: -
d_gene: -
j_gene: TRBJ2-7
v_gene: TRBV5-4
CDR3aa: ASSLEQASYEQY

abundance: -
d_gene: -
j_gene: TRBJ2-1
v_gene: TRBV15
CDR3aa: ATSRAGAGEQF

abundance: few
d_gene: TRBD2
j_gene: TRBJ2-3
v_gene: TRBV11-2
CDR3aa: ASSLIPLAGGTDTQY

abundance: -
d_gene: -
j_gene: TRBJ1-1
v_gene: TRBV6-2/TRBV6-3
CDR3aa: ASSYGSTEAF

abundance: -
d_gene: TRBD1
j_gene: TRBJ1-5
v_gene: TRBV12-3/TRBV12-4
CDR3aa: ASHRGLNSNQPQH

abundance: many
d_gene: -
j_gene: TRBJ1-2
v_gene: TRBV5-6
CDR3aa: ASSQGRSAYT

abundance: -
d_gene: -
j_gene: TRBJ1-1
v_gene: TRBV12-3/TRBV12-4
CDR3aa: ASTKPRQATEAF

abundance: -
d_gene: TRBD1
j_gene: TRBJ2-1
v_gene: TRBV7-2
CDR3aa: ASSADRGSYNEQF

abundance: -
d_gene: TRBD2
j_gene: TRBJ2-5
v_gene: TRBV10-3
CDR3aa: AIGRSGLAETRWRAQY

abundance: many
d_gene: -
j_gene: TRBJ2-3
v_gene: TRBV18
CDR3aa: ASSRGTDTQY

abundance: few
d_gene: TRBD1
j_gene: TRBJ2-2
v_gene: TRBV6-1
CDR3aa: ASTLYRGTGDRSGELF

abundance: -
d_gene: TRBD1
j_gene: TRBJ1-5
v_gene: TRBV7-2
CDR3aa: ASSLRTGSYQPQH

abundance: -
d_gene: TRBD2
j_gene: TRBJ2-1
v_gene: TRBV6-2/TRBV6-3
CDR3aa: ASIPTGGPPGEQF

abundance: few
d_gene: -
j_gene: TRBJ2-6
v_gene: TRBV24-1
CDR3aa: ATSERGYGANVLT

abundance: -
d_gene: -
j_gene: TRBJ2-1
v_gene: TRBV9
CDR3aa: ASSVETTSEKQF

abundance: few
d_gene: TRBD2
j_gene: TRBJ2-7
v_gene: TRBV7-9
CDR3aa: ASRGEGQVFYEQY

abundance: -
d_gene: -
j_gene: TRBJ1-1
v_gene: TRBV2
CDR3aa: ASSEGYTEAF

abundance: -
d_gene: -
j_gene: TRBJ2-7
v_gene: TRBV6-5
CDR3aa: ASSYSIRGSWYEQY

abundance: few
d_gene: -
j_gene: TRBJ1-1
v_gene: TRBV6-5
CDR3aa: ASTHERGNTEAF

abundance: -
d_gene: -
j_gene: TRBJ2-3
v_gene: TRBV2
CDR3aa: ASSEEVTDTQY

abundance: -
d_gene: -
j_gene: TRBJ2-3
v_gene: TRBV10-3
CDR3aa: AMGVSGPTDTQY

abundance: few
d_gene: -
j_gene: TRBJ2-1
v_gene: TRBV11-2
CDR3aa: ASSLGPGPYYNEQF

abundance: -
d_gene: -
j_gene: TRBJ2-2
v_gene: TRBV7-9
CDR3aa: ASTAGFRNTGELF

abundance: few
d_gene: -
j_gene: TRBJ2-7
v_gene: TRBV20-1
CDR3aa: SAKSQSSPHEQY

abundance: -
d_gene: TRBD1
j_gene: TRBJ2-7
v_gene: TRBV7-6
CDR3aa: ASSPQGASSYEQY

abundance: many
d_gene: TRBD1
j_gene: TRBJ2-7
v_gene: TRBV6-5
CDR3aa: ASSYSEDRSKN

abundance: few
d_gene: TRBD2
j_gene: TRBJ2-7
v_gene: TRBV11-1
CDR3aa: ASSPDGWRTSGTYEQY

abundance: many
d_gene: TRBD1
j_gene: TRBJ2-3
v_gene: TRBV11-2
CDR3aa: ASSYLHGQGPPTDTQY

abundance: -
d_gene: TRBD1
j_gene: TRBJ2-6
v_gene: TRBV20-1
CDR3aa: SASAEGAGANVLT

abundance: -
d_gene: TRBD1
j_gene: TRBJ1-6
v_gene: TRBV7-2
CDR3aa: ASSLGGGNNSPLH

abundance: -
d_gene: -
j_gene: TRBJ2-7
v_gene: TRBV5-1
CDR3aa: ASSLVRAGNYEQY

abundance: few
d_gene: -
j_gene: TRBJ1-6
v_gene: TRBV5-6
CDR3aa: ASSGGGGPNSPLH

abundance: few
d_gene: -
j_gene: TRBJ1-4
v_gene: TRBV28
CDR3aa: ASSSTPGAGNEKLF

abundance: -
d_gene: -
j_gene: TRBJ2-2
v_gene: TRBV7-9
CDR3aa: ASSWHGGELF

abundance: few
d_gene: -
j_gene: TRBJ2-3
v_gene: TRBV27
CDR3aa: ASSPYKTDTQY

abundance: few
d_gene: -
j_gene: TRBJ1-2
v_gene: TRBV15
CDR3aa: ATSRVGQGLNYGYT

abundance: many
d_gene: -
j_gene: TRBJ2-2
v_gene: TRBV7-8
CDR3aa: ACYRAFGGELF